Below, 5 T cell receptor beta chains from the same sample are listed, as sequenced in a study of T-cell memory formation after mild COVID-19. TCRdb re-called the 5' RACE reads with MiXCR, one entry per CDR3 protein. The repertoire includes hundreds of thousands of distinct CDR3 sequences, approximately 15% of them detected once, and approximately 22% sits in the top ten. The specimen sequenced was PBMCs or a T cell subset sorted from them (not recorded which). The receptors derive from a man aged 18 to 30 who had mild COVID-19 (a few samples of this study predate the infection). Cell type and time point are not known.

This clonotype was detected only a few times. The CDR3 is CAIRAFGVNTEAFF. CDR3 coding DNA: TGTGCCATCAGAGCATTTGGGGTGAACACTGAAGCTTTCTTT. The chain carries TRBV10-3 and TRBJ1-1; D unresolved. The CDR3 spans 14 residues. Between the trimmed V and J ends, which lost 6 bases and 0 bases, there was a span of 11 bases. The germline gives CDR1 ENHRY, CDR2 SYGVKD.

Concerning this clonotype: This may be a read error, as it is one base from a much larger clone. This sequence joins TRBV2 and TRBJ2-3; no clear D. V shed 5 bases and J shed 5 bases, with 17 bases lying between them. The V gene's germline CDR1 is SNHLY and CDR2 FYNNEI. This CDR3 is built from 15 residues. CDR3: CASSPGPSRIDTQYF. CDR3 in DNA: TGTGCCAGCAGTCCCGGACCGTCCCGCATAGATACGCAGTATTTT. Full variable domain (rest looked up from reference TRBV2 and TRBJ2-3): EPEVTQTPSHQVTQMGQEVILRCVPISNHLYFYWYRQILGQKVEFLVSFYNNEISEKSEIFDDQFSVERPDGSNFTLKIRSTKLEDSAMYFCASSPGPSRIDTQYFGPGTRLTVL.

This clonotype came up a few times. This sequence joins TRBV5-1 and TRBJ1-2; 12 bases agree with TRBD1. Germline V gene lookup returns CDR1 SGHRS and CDR2 YFSETQ. With 4 bases clipped from V and 4 bases from J, the junction kept 8 bases outside the gene matches. The CDR3 contains 16 residues. CDR3 region: CASSPTGTGGFYGYTF. As DNA, the CDR3 is TGCGCCAGCAGCCCGACCGGGACAGGGGGCTTCTATGGCTACACCTTC.

This clonotype was picked up a small number of times. This chain connects TRBV9 to TRBJ1-6; D gene unclear. Between the trimmed V and J ends, which lost 4 bases and 9 bases, there was a span of 11 bases. This CDR3 is 13 amino acids long. Germline-derived CDR1 and CDR2 are SGDLS and YYNGEE. Here the CDR3 reads CASSLLLVSPLHF. Written as DNA, the CDR3 is TGTGCCAGCAGCTTACTATTGGTTTCACCCCTCCACTTT. The whole variable domain, remainder taken from reference TRBV9 and TRBJ1-6, is DSGVTQTPKHLITATGQRVTLRCSPRSGDLSVYWYQQSLDQGLQFLIQYYNGEERAKGNILERFSAQQFPDLHSELNLSSLELGDSALYFCASSLLLVSPLHFGNGTRLTVT.

This chain uses TRBV6-2 or TRBV6-3 with TRBJ2-5; 10 bases line up with TRBD1. Germline V gene data show CDR1 as MNHEY and CDR2 as SVGEGT. This CDR3 has 15 amino acids. Losses at the gene ends were 6 bases for V and 4 bases for J; bases not matched to a gene: 8. CDR3 amino acids: CASRDHGTGAETQYF. The CDR3 DNA is TGTGCCAGCAGGGACCATGGGACAGGGGCAGAGACCCAGTACTTC.